This T cell receptor (beta chain) was found in a study of cytomegalovirus exposure and HLA in healthy donors. The PCR contained 60 Vbeta and 13 Jbeta primers. The protocol was immunoSEQ multiplex PCR, while the TCRdb copy is restricted to in-frame clones and leaves out a portion. This sample has about 120,000 clones, with roughly 83% found just once. The CDR3 is 16 residues long. The germline V gene encodes CDR1 SGDLS and CDR2 YYNGEE. V lost 4 bases and J lost 3, with 20 bases in between. Study results and limitations: Later examination showed HLA-associated TCR beta chains had greater clonal expansion than equally common others. Across donors, presence/absence analyses took sequencing depth to be roughly uniform. Indistinguishable V segments, including TRBV6-2 and TRBV6-3, were excluded. Several of the most significant clusters appeared, in a later analysis, to be linked to common viral pathogens.

With regard to this clone: Its cognate antigen is unknown.

Sequenced material: PBMCs. This TCR derives from a man aged 18 to 30 in good health and CMV-seropositive. This rearrangement joins TRBV9 to TRBJ2-7, with TRBD1 as a possible D gene (6 bases). In DNA, the CDR3 is TGTGCCAGCAGCACTGAGGGGGACAACACCTTCTACGAGCAGTACTTC. This encodes CASSTEGDNTFYEQYF.